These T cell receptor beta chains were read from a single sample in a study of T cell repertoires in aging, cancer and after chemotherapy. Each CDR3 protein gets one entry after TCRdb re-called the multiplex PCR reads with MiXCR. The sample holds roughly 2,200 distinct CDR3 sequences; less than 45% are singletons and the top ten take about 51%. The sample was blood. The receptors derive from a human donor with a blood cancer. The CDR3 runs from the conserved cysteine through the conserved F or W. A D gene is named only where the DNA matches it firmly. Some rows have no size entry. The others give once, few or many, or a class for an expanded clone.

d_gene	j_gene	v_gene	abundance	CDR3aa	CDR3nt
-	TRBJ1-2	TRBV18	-	CASSPPHGTYGYTF	TGTGCCAGCTCACCACCGCACGGAACATATGGCTACACCTTC
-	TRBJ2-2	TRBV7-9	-	CASRMGNTGELFF	TGTGCCAGCAGAATGGGCAACACCGGGGAGCTGTTTTTT
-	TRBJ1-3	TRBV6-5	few	CASSYRGSGNTIYF	TGTGCCAGCAGTTACAGGGGATCTGGAAACACCATATATTTT
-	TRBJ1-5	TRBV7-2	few	CASSAVSNQPQHF	TGTGCCAGCAGCGCAGTGAGCAATCAGCCCCAGCATTTT
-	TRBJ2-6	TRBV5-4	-	CASSLDLFSGANVLTF	TGTGCCAGCAGCTTGGACCTTTTTTCTGGGGCCAACGTCCTGACTTTC
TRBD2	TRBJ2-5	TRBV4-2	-	CASSQMASGGRETQYF	TGTGCCAGCAGCCAAATGGCCAGCGGGGGGAGGGAGACCCAGTACTTC
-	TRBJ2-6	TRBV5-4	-	CASGDGNSGANVLTF	TGTGCCAGCGGGGACGGAAACTCTGGGGCCAACGTCCTGACTTTC
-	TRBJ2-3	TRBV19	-	CASSIKLGTDTQYF	TGTGCCAGTAGTATAAAACTAGGGACAGATACGCAGTATTTT
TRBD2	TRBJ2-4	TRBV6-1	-	CASREGAGGLNIQYF	TGTGCCAGCAGAGAAGGAGCGGGGGGCCTTAACATTCAGTACTTC
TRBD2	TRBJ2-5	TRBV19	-	CASSDASGGGETQYF	TGTGCCAGTAGTGACGCTAGCGGGGGGGGAGAGACCCAGTACTTC
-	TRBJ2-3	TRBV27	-	CASSRDTGDTQYF	TGTGCCAGCAGCAGAGATACAGGGGATACGCAGTATTTT
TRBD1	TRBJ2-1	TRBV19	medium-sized	CASMGRGFDNEQFF	TGTGCCAGTATGGGCAGGGGGTTCGACAATGAGCAGTTCTTC
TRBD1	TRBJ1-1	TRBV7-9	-	CASSLDRGSAEAFF	TGTGCCAGCAGCCTCGACAGGGGATCGGCTGAAGCTTTCTTT
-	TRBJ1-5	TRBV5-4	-	CASSWDGGNQPQHF	TGCGCCAGCAGCTGGGACGGAGGCAATCAGCCCCAGCATTTT
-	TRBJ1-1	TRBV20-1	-	CSARQSLGETEAFF	TGCAGTGCTAGACAGTCTCTTGGGGAGACTGAAGCTTTCTTT